This TCR beta chain stems from a study of blood T cell repertoires in COVID-19. The method was immunoSEQ multiplex PCR; TCRdb's version includes in-frame clones alone and lacks a portion of them. The table lists 320,000 or so clones, around 90% of them singletons. The CDR3 covers 14 residues. The junction had 9 bases not matched to a gene; V was cut back by 5 bases and J by 5 bases. CDR1 and CDR2 from the germline V gene are SGHTA and FQGNSA. What the recovered Cohort 3 donors had was two negative PCRs, clearance, or symptom resolution. V gene TRBV7-2 combines with J gene TRBJ2-7; 7 bases match TRBD1. The sequenced sample was PBMCs or T cells enriched from blood (not recorded which). This receptor was obtained from a man in his sixties who had recovered from COVID-19. CDR3 residues: CASSAGQVLHEQYF. Here the CDR3 DNA reads TGTGCCAGCAGCGCCGGACAGGTTTTGCACGAGCAGTACTTC.